Below, 27 T cell receptor beta chains from the same sample are listed, as sequenced in a study of breast tumors, draining lymph nodes, adjacent tissues. TCRdb ran MiXCR on the multiplex PCR reads and lists one entry per CDR3 protein. The sample holds 70,000 to 95,000 distinct CDR3 sequences, roughly 19% seen once. The lymph nodes were axillary draining lymph nodes from breast cancer patients. The specimen sequenced was axillary lymph node tissue. The receptors stem from a female donor with breast cancer. Some clones in this sample may be carry-over from other donors' samples.

There are many counts of this clonotype. V is TRBV19 and J is TRBJ2-7, with D perhaps TRBD2 (6 bases). The CDR3 runs to 13 residues. CDR1 LNHDA and CDR2 SQIVND come from the germline V gene (reference sequence). V lost 6 bases, J lost 0 bases, and 9 bases lay in between. The CDR3 here is CASSGGFSYEQYF. As DNA, the CDR3 is TGTGCCAGTAGCGGAGGGTTCTCCTACGAGCAGTACTTC.

This clonotype was found many times. This chain connects TRBV15 to TRBJ2-5; 11 nucleotides align to TRBD2. The germline CDR1 and CDR2 sequences are LNHNV and YYDKDF (reference sequence). J was trimmed by 5 bases and V by 8 bases; bases with no gene match: 13. The CDR3 is 16 amino acids. CDR3 in DNA: TGTGCCACCCGACGGACCGGGACTAGCGGAGTGGAGACCCAGTACTTC. Translated, it gives CATRRTGTSGVETQYF.

This clonotype occurred many times. The chain has TRBV7-2 and TRBJ1-6; possible D gene TRBD1, 5 bases. The CDR3 has 15 amino acids. Per germline, CDR1 SGHTA and CDR2 FQGNSA. V was cut by 4 bases and J by 14 bases, with 21 bases left in between. The CDR3: CASSSTKTRSGALHF. The CDR3 nucleotides are TGTGCCAGCAGCTCAACGAAGACGCGATCGGGGGCCCTCCACTTT.

This clonotype came up many times. The chain carries TRBV4-1 and TRBJ2-1; a weak D match, TRBD2 (6 bases). Looked up from germline, CDR1 is MGHRA and CDR2 is YSYEKL. There are 16 residues in the CDR3. V gave up 3 bases and J gave up 2 bases, with 14 bases separating them. The CDR3 coding sequence is TGCGCCAGCAGCCAGGGGGGACTCATAACCTACAATGAGCAGTTCTTC. Translating gives CASSQGGLITYNEQFF.

The sample holds many counts of this clonotype. V is TRBV11-3 and J is TRBJ2-7; D possibly uses TRBD1 or TRBD2 (6 bases each). This CDR3 comprises 17 residues. Germline assignment: CDR1 SGHNT and CDR2 YENEEA. Between the trimmed V and J ends, which lost 5 bases and 2 bases, there was a span of 22 bases. CDR3 DNA: TGTGCCAGCAGCCGCCGGGACACCAGAGCGGGTACCTACGAGCAGTACTTC. This sequence encodes CASSRRDTRAGTYEQYF.

There are many counts of this clonotype. The genes are TRBV4-1 and TRBJ2-5; 7 positions agree with TRBD1. The CDR3 is 14 residues long. V was pared by 2 bases and J by 2 bases, with 2 bases of the junction left unmatched. From germline, CDR1 is MGHRA and CDR2 YSYEKL. This CDR3 reads CASSQPGQQETQYF. CDR3 nucleotide sequence: TGCGCCAGCAGCCAACCGGGACAGCAAGAGACCCAGTACTTC.

This clonotype was seen many times. CDR3 sequence (DNA): TGCGCCAGCAGCCTACGGACAGGGCCCCTCTACAATGAGCAGTTCTTC. It specifies CASSLRTGPLYNEQFF. The J gene is TRBJ2-1, the V gene TRBV5-1; the match to TRBD1 covers 8 bases. Germline trimming cut 4 bases from V and 3 bases from J; bases unmatched to any gene: 9. The CDR3 has 16 amino acids. From germline, CDR1 is SGHRS and CDR2 YFSETQ.

Concerning this clonotype itself: A read error is possible here, since a much larger clone lies one base away. This chain connects TRBV5-4 to TRBJ2-5, with 15 bases aligning to TRBD2. V lost 4 bases to trimming and J lost 5 bases; unmatched junction nucleotides: 9. Germline V gives CDR1 SGHNT, CDR2 YYREEE (reference sequence). The CDR3 runs 17 residues. The CDR3 region has the DNA TGTGCCAGCAGCATGTCCGGGACTAGCGGGGGGTCGGAGACCCAGTACTTC. Translation gives CASSMSGTSGGSETQYF.

The sample holds many counts of this clonotype. The chain carries TRBV14 and TRBJ2-7; no firm D call. The germline CDR1 and CDR2 sequences are SGHDN and FVKESK. The CDR3 sequence is 12 residues long. The ends were cut back, 1 base at V and 4 bases at J, with 5 bases in the middle. CDR3 sequence (DNA): TGTGCCAGCAGCCAAGCTTTGTACGAGCAGTACTTC. Its translation: CASSQALYEQYF.

In regard to this clonotype: This may be a read error: a much more frequent sequence differs by one nucleotide. The rearrangement uses TRBV5-6 and TRBJ2-7, with 11 bases matching TRBD2. The CDR3 consists of 15 residues. The V gene end was trimmed by 2 bases and the J gene end by 4 bases; junction bases not matched to a gene: 5. The germline V gene encodes CDR1 SGHDT and CDR2 YYEEEE. The CDR3 DNA is TGTGCCAGCAGCTTAGGGACTAGCGGACGTTACGAGCAGTACTTC. Translated, it gives CASSLGTSGRYEQYF.

The sample holds many counts of this clonotype. The chain links TRBV2 to TRBJ2-3; D unresolved. Germline V lookup: CDR1 SNHLY, CDR2 FYNNEI. There are 13 residues in the CDR3. V was pared by 6 bases and J by 4 bases, with 11 bases between. The CDR3: CASSLVGSDTQYF. The CDR3 nucleotides are TGTGCCAGCAGCCTAGTGGGGTCAGATACGCAGTATTTT. The complete variable domain, with remaining parts taken from reference TRBV2 and TRBJ2-3, reads EPEVTQTPSHQVTQMGQEVILRCVPISNHLYFYWYRQILGQKVEFLVSFYNNEISEKSEIFDDQFSVERPDGSNFTLKIRSTKLEDSAMYFCASSLVGSDTQYFGPGTRLTVL.

This clonotype was seen a handful of times. A much larger clonotype is one base distant, so this may be a read error. The chain couples TRBV20-1 to TRBJ2-3, with a tentative D call TRBD2 (6 bases). CDR3 length: 15 amino acids. Germline V gives CDR1 DFQATT, CDR2 SNEGSKA (reference sequence). The CDR3, as DNA: TGCAGTGCCCACCTTAGCGGCTTTAGCACAGATACGCAGTGTTTT. This translates into CSAHLSGFSTDTQCF.

This clonotype was counted at least ten times. This sequence joins TRBV15 and TRBJ2-6, with 7 bases aligning to TRBD2. This CDR3 has 19 residues. V lost 0 bases to trimming and J lost 4 bases; unmatched junction nucleotides: 12. The germline V gene encodes CDR1 LNHNV and CDR2 YYDKDF (reference sequence). The DNA of the CDR3 is TGTGCCACCAGCAGAGATAGGGCTAGCGGAGAGGGGGGGGCCAACGTCCTGACTTTC. Amino acids: CATSRDRASGEGGANVLTF.

This clonotype was counted many times. The genes are TRBV9 and TRBJ2-7; 7 bases line up with TRBD1. This CDR3 spans 14 amino acids. Germline CDR1 and CDR2: SGDLS and YYNGEE. V dropped 0 bases and J dropped 4; count of bases not matched to a gene: 4. In DNA, the CDR3 is TGTGCCAGCAGCGTAGCCCCAGGGGGTTACGAGCAGTACTTC. Amino acids: CASSVAPGGYEQYF. Based on the CDR3 plus reference TRBV9 and TRBJ2-7, the full variable domain is DSGVTQTPKHLITATGQRVTLRCSPRSGDLSVYWYQQSLDQGLQFLIQYYNGEERAKGNILERFSAQQFPDLHSELNLSSLELGDSALYFCASSVAPGGYEQYFGPGTRLTVT.

As concerns this clonotype: An end of the junction differs from the germline gene, which may be a read error. V and J are TRBV7-8 and TRBJ2-2; 9 bases agree with TRBD2. Germline assignment: CDR1 SGHVS and CDR2 FQNEAQ. The CDR3 runs 17 residues. The chain's CDR3 is CASSLALAGPNTGGLFF. The CDR3, as DNA: TGTGCCAGCAGCTTAGCCCTAGCGGGACCGAACACCGGGGGGCTGTTTTTT. The variable domain in full, completed from reference TRBV7-8 and TRBJ2-2, reads GAGVSQSPRYKVAKRGQDVALRCDPISGHVSLFWYQQALGQGPEFLTYFQNEAQLDKSGLPSDRFFAERPEGSVSTLKIQRTQQEDSAVYLCASSLALAGPNTGGLFFGEGSRLTVL.

This clonotype was recorded at least ten times. This chain joins TRBV7-3 and TRBJ2-1; possible D gene TRBD1, 6 bases. From germline, CDR1 is SGHTA and CDR2 FQGTGA. CDR3 size: 14 residues. Trimming cost V 0 bases and J 4 bases, with 7 bases left between them. The CDR3 sequence: CASSLTGAYNEQFF. CDR3 DNA: TGTGCCAGCAGCTTAACGGGGGCATACAATGAGCAGTTCTTC.

This clonotype was seen a few times. This rearrangement joins TRBV6-2 or TRBV6-3 to TRBJ2-6; 7 positions agree with TRBD1. The V segment lost 7 bases and the J segment 4 bases; nucleotides outside the gene matches: 10. Germline CDR1 MNHEY, CDR2 SVGEGT. The CDR3 runs to 16 residues. The CDR3 bases are TGTGCCAGCACAGACAGGGACCGTCCCGGGGCCAACGTCCTGACTTTC. It codes for CASTDRDRPGANVLTF.

In this sample, this clonotype turned up many times. Here the CDR3 reads CASSLGGKGAGRDEQYF. In DNA, the CDR3 is TGTGCCAGCAGCCTAGGGGGTAAGGGAGCGGGACGGGACGAGCAGTACTTC. The chain is built from TRBV5-4 and TRBJ2-7, with TRBD2 as a possible D gene (7 bases). This CDR3 comprises 17 residues. Trimming took 4 bases from V and 5 from J, leaving 25 bases between them. Germline V gene data show CDR1 as SGHNT and CDR2 as YYREEE (reference sequence).

This clonotype appeared a few times. This chain uses TRBV27 with TRBJ2-7; D uncertain. The V and J ends lost 5 bases and 0 bases respectively, with 14 bases between them. The CDR3 extends over 15 amino acids. Germline V gene lookup returns CDR1 MNHEY and CDR2 SMNVEV (reference sequence). CDR3 in DNA: TGTGCCAGCAGTCCTGTCGTCCTTAGCTCCTACGAGCAGTACTTC. Translated, it gives CASSPVVLSSYEQYF.

This clonotype was counted at least ten times. The chain links TRBV20-1 to TRBJ2-1, with D perhaps TRBD1 (6 bases). CDR3 length: 16 amino acids. CDR1 is DFQATT and CDR2 is SNEGSKA in the germline V gene (reference sequence). V was shortened by 6 bases and J by 1 base, with 19 bases between the two germline ends. The CDR3: CSAPTLTGTSYNEQFF. In nucleotides, the CDR3 is TGCAGTGCGCCGACCTTGACAGGAACATCCTACAATGAGCAGTTCTTC.

This clonotype was seen ten or more times. This chain links TRBV9 with TRBJ2-1; the D gene is possibly TRBD1 (5 bases). Germline V gene lookup returns CDR1 SGDLS and CDR2 YYNGEE. V was clipped by 2 bases and J by 8 bases, with 11 bases between them. This CDR3 region has 13 residues. CDR3 protein: CASSVDQGDEQFF. The DNA for the CDR3 is TGTGCCAGCAGCGTTGACCAGGGTGATGAGCAGTTCTTC.

The rearrangement joins TRBV28 to TRBJ2-4, with 7 bases lining up with TRBD1. With V trimmed by 5 bases and J by 6 bases, 4 bases remained unmatched. From germline, CDR1 is MDHEN and CDR2 SYDVKM. The CDR3 runs to 13 residues. The CDR3 DNA reads as TGTGCCAGCAGTGGCCCAGGGGGAAACATTCAGTACTTC. Translating gives CASSGPGGNIQYF.

Of note for this clonotype: Compared with germline, one end of the junction differs, possibly owing to a read error. CDR3 sequence (DNA): TGTGTCAGCAGTCCGGAGACTAGCGTAGGAGAGCTGTTCTTC. Translated: CVSSPETSVGELFF. The chain is built from TRBV6-4 and TRBJ2-1; TRBD2 matches 8 bases. The CDR3 covers 14 residues. From germline, CDR1 is MRHNA and CDR2 SNTAGT.

This clonotype has ten or more counts. CDR3 amino acids: CSAGGPGQPQHF. Written as DNA, the CDR3 is TGCAGCGCGGGGGGGCCGGGGCAGCCCCAGCATTTT. The rearrangement uses TRBV29-1 and TRBJ1-5, with D possibly matching TRBD1 (6 bases). Germline V gives CDR1 SQVTM, CDR2 ANQGSEA. The CDR3 has 12 amino acids. V lost 7 bases, J lost 7 bases, and 14 bases lay in between. The full variable domain, its missing parts supplied by reference TRBV29-1 and TRBJ1-5, is SAVISQKPSRDICQRGTSLTIQCQVDSQVTMMFWYRQQPGQSLTLIATANQGSEATYESGFVIDKFPISRPNLTFSTLTVSNMSPEDSSIYLCSAGGPGQPQHFGDGTRLSIL.

This clonotype was observed a few times. The chain links TRBV29-1 to TRBJ2-3; D possibly uses TRBD1 or TRBD2 (5 bases each). V shed 4 bases and J shed 0 bases, with 20 bases lying between them. Germline V gene data show CDR1 as SQVTM and CDR2 as ANQGSEA. There are 17 residues in the CDR3. CDR3 DNA: TGCAGCGTTGGGGGGTTAATAGTGGTGTCGAGCACAGATACGCAGTATTTT. Amino acid sequence: CSVGGLIVVSSTDTQYF.

This clonotype was recorded at least ten times. This rearrangement joins TRBV9 to TRBJ2-7; D is uncertain. The CDR3 has 13 residues. The germline gives CDR1 SGDLS, CDR2 YYNGEE. Trimming took 5 bases from V and 4 from J, leaving 13 bases between them. CDR3 loop: CASSPPNSYEQYF. CDR3 bases: TGTGCCAGCAGTCCCCCCAACTCTTACGAGCAGTACTTC.

As for this clonotype: One end of the junction varies from germline; a read error may be responsible. The chain links TRBV20-1 to TRBJ1-4, with TRBD1 matching 7 bases. Germline V CDR1 and CDR2: DFQATT, SNEGSKA (reference sequence). This CDR3 has 14 residues. DNA for the CDR3: TGCAGTGCTGGAGGGACAGCAACTAATGAAAAACTGCTTTTT. It yields the protein CSAGGTATNEKLLF.